The T cell receptor (beta chain) described here comes from a study of CD8+CD57+ T cells in acquired aplastic anemia. This clonotype has a count of ten or more. Genomic DNA was employed as the template in profiling TCR beta VDJ and CDR3. TCRdb re-analysed the reads in MiXCR, keeping a single row per CDR3 protein. In the table there are some 240,000 distinct CDR3 sequences, roughly 33% of which are singletons. Sample: sorted CD4+, CD8+, or CD8+CD57+ T cells (not recorded which) from PBMCs. This clonotype was sampled from a human donor in good health, serving as a control.

CDR3 loop: CASSLGTVYGYTF. CDR3 DNA sequence: TGTGCCAGCAGCTTAGGGACAGTTTATGGCTACACCTTC. V is TRBV5-8 and J is TRBJ1-2, with TRBD1 matching 7 bases. J was trimmed by 5 bases and V by 2 bases; bases with no gene match: 3. Germline lookup yields CDR1 SGHTS and CDR2 YDEGEE. The CDR3 has 13 residues.